This T cell receptor beta chain was profiled in a study of blood T cell repertoires in COVID-19 (TCRdb year 2020). For the wider study: The collaborator samples originated in the United States, Italy and Spain and spanned the acute and convalescent phases of COVID-19. HLA class I and class II types, where available, came from metadata supplied by the sample provider rather than from assay-based typing. The samples were drawn from two sources: the first 160 participants of the ongoing ImmuneRACE study, and 1,200 or so subjects contributed by 6 global collaborators. The dataset comprised deeply sampled blood TCRbeta repertoires from subjects exposed to, actively infected with, or recovered from COVID-19. The material from the prospective study consisted of cDNA or gDNA derived from T cells, B-cell-depleted T cells, or PBMCs. The repertoires were released in a freely available public database intended as a resource for research on the immune response to SARS-CoV-2. Sample metadata almost always included a de-identified subject ID, COVID-19 status, age in years and sex. On the study overall, not on this receptor specifically: The amount of clinical and demographic metadata varied by source and participant and was provided uncurated.

The CDR3 numbers 15 residues from cysteine through phenylalanine. The CDR3 DNA has 45 bases and is translated from base 1. Clipping removes 4 bases from V and 4 bases from J, with 5 as the unmatched junction base count. CDR1 and CDR2 were assigned from the germline V gene as SGHDT and YYEEEE. Another Seattle source contributed samples from volunteer blood donors who had recovered from COVID-19. Collaborating institutions collected whole blood in K2EDTA tubes following their own protocols. For TCRbeta analysis, collaborator samples were shipped as frozen whole blood, as isolated PBMCs, or as DNA extracted from either sample type. The immunoSEQ Assay, a bias-controlled multiplex PCR, was used to amplify TCRbeta CDR3 regions from genomic DNA. Concerning the study's data processing: The number of nucleated cells in each sample was estimated by amplification of reference gene primers within the assay. Sequence reads were collapsed and filtered to measure the absolute abundance of every unique TCRbeta CDR3 rearrangement. For each sample, productive Simpson clonality was calculated as the square root of Simpson's diversity index over productive rearrangements. Drawn from immuneACCESS, this table holds only the in-frame rearrangements with V and J called that TCRdb kept. Clones are partly lost; checked studies trace under half to an unresolved V gene and leave the rest unexplained. D and trimming come from the DNA, and the V and J calls and clone size come from that table. For this sample the table gives some 320,000 clones, of which approximately 87% were detected only once. The top ten constitute about 8% of the sample.

Concerning this clone: Its recognized antigen is unknown. No much larger clone exists at a distance of one base, and base qualities are not known.

The TCR comes from a woman between 45 and 65 years old who had recovered from COVID-19. This chain joins TRBV5-6 to TRBJ1-6; 7 bases in the middle match TRBD1. Sequencing used peripheral blood. The CDR3 in this case is CASSARDSYNSPLHF. The DNA sequence is TGTGCCAGCAGCGCAAGGGACAGTTATAATTCACCCCTCCACTTT.